Listed below are T cell receptor beta chains from one sample, sequenced in a study of cytomegalovirus exposure and HLA in healthy donors. Some clones are missing from TCRdb's copy, which holds only in-frame ones; the method was immunoSEQ multiplex PCR. The sample records about 150,000 clones, 82% being singletons. Sequenced input: PBMCs. Source of these receptors: a man aged 25-40 years in good health and CMV-seropositive. CDR3s include the opening cysteine and the closing phenylalanine or tryptophan. The D gene is left open where the match is weak. Some rows mark clone size as missing; the rest say once, few, many or name a class of expanded clone.

>.|TRBJ2-5|TRBD2|TRBV4-2
CASSQATSGSGETQYF
TGTGCCAGCAGCCAAGCCACTAGCGGGAGCGGGGAGACCCAGTACTTC
>.|TRBJ2-1|TRBD2|TRBV7-3
CASSGKAGGPVHEQFF
TGTGCCAGCAGCGGAAAGGCGGGAGGTCCTGTCCATGAGCAGTTCTTC
>.|TRBJ1-2|TRBD1|TRBV7-2
CASSLRGQAGGYGYTF
TGTGCCAGCAGCTTACGGGGACAGGCGGGCGGCTATGGCTACACCTTC
>.|TRBJ2-3|.|TRBV7-3
CASSRTNTDTQYF
TGTGCCAGCAGCCGGACTAACACAGATACGCAGTATTTT
>.|TRBJ2-1|TRBD2|TRBV5-6
CASSEAGGGSYNEQFF
TGTGCCAGCAGTGAAGCGGGAGGAGGCTCCTACAATGAGCAGTTCTTC
>.|TRBJ1-4|TRBD1|TRBV6-1
CASSDAGQGVEKLFF
TGTGCCAGCAGTGATGCGGGACAGGGTGTAGAAAAACTGTTTTTT
>.|TRBJ2-1|.|TRBV6-1
CASSETGELEQFF
TGTGCCAGCAGTGAAACCGGGGAGCTGGAGCAGTTCTTC
>medium-sized|TRBJ1-2|.|TRBV7-9
CASSLGELTNYGYTF
TGTGCCAGCAGCTTAGGGGAGTTGACTAACTATGGCTACACCTTC
>.|TRBJ2-7|.|TRBV5-1
CASSLDREKQYF
TGCGCCAGCAGCTTGGACAGGGAAAAGCAGTACTTC
>.|TRBJ2-2|.|TRBV11-2
CASSLLTGSRGGELFF
TGTGCCAGCAGCTTACTCACCGGCAGCAGGGGCGGGGAGCTGTTTTTT
>.|TRBJ1-2|.|TRBV5-1
CASSLDQGNYGYTF
TGCGCCAGCAGCTTGGATCAGGGCAACTATGGCTACACCTTC
>.|TRBJ1-1|TRBD1|TRBV5-1
CASRVQGASTEAFF
TGCGCCAGCAGGGTACAGGGGGCGAGCACTGAAGCTTTCTTT
>.|TRBJ2-7|.|TRBV6-5
CASSYRRSGLVNEQYF
TGTGCCAGCAGTTACCGCAGGTCCGGCTTAGTGAACGAGCAGTACTTC
>.|TRBJ1-3|.|TRBV10-3
CATRPAFSGNTIYF
TGTGCCACCCGCCCCGCGTTCTCTGGAAACACCATATATTTT
>.|TRBJ1-2|.|TRBV6-1
CASSERTASYGYTF
TGTGCCAGCAGTGAACGGACAGCGAGCTATGGCTACACCTTC
>.|TRBJ2-5|TRBD1|TRBV5-1
CASSGQGARGETQYF
TGCGCCAGCAGCGGACAGGGGGCGCGCGGGGAGACCCAGTACTTC
>.|TRBJ1-1|.|TRBV5-6
CASSPIRATEAFF
TGTGCCAGCAGCCCTATTCGCGCCACTGAAGCTTTCTTT
>.|TRBJ2-5|.|TRBV5-1
CASWDSKETQYF
TGCGCCAGCTGGGACTCGAAAGAGACCCAGTACTTC
>.|TRBJ2-7|TRBD1|TRBV7-9
CASSSTGVYEQYF
TGTGCCAGCAGTAGTACAGGGGTCTACGAGCAGTACTTC
>.|TRBJ2-6|.|TRBV11-1
CASSFDRFSGANVLTF
TGTGCCAGCAGCTTCGACAGGTTCTCTGGGGCCAACGTCCTGACTTTC